This T cell receptor (beta chain) stems from a study of cytomegalovirus exposure and HLA in healthy donors. The wider study: Ancestry clustering placed 70% to 90% of approximately 370 genotyped donors in the Caucasian-associated cluster.

Study-level findings and limits: Several of the most significant clusters appeared, in a later analysis, to be linked to common viral pathogens. In an earlier analysis, productive rearrangement rates for most beta V segments clustered near 87% or 30%.

The trim removed 1 base at V and 1 base at J, leaving 1 base unmatched. The CDR3 is 16 residues long. Germline V lookup: CDR1 LNHNV, CDR2 YYDKDF (reference sequence). PCR used 60 Vbeta primers and 13 Jbeta primers. Clones were read by immunoSEQ multiplex PCR, and TCRdb kept only the in-frame ones, dropping some. Among about 190,000 clones listed, roughly 70% were seen once. This clone has ten or more counts. Its target is unknown. The sequence was collected from a woman aged 30 to 39 in good health and CMV-seronegative. Sequenced: PBMCs. This chain joins TRBV15 and TRBJ2-6; TRBD1 aligns across 7 bases. DNA for the CDR3: TGTGCCACCAGCAGAGTGACAGGGTCTGGGGCCAACGTCCTGACTTTC. Its protein is CATSRVTGSGANVLTF.